The 19 T cell receptor beta chains given below trace back to one sample, sequenced in a study of control samples from healthy donors and cancer patients (dated by TCRdb to the early 2020s). The library was generated by the immunoSEQ multiplex PCR assay. TCRdb carries this immuneACCESS record with in-frame sequences only. Its versions omit some clonotypes, under half of them owing to an unresolved V gene in the studies checked, with the rest unexplained. Recorded for this sample are more than 85,000 clones; 85% to 90% of them occurred a single time. The biggest ten clones account for approximately 18% of the sample. The sequenced material came from blood. Receptors were obtained from a woman between 45 and 65 years old in good health.

J is TRBJ2-2 and V is TRBV9; D could derive from TRBD1 or TRBD2 (6 bases each). The germline V gene has CDR1 SGDLS and CDR2 YYNGEE. Trimming stripped 5 bases from V and 7 bases from J, with 12 bases between. CDR3 length equals 13 residues. This CDR3 reads CASSWGAHGELFF. The DNA for the CDR3 is TGTGCCAGCAGTTGGGGGGCCCACGGGGAGCTGTTTTTT.

The chain couples TRBV7-8 to TRBJ1-2, with D tentatively TRBD1 (5 bases). V was cut by 1 base and J by 6 bases, with 18 bases left in between. CDR3 length: 16 residues. CDR1 is SGHVS and CDR2 is FQNEAQ in the germline V gene. The CDR3 DNA reads TGTGCCAGCAGCTTAGGTTCCCCAGGGTTAAAGAATGGCTACACCTTC. This gives the protein CASSLGSPGLKNGYTF.

V is TRBV11-3 and J is TRBJ2-1, with a possible D match to TRBD1 (5 bases). Germline CDR1 and CDR2: SGHNT and YENEEA. This CDR3 comprises 14 residues. V lost 5 bases, J lost 4 bases, and 12 bases lay in between. CDR3 sequence: CASSLPGAYNEQFF. The CDR3 region has the DNA TGTGCCAGCAGCCTCCCTGGGGCTTACAATGAGCAGTTCTTC.

This chain links TRBV29-1 with TRBJ2-7; possible D gene TRBD1, 6 bases. The CDR3 is 12 amino acids. Trimming shortened V by 5 bases and J by 5 bases, and 13 bases separated the two germline ends. Germline CDR1 and CDR2: SQVTM and ANQGSEA. CDR3 sequence reads: CSVSTGTNEQYF. The CDR3, as DNA: TGCAGCGTTTCTACCGGGACAAACGAGCAGTACTTC.

This chain joins TRBV7-6 and TRBJ2-2, with 15 nucleotides matching TRBD2. The CDR3 runs to 20 residues. Germline V gives CDR1 SGHVS, CDR2 FNYEAQ. The junction had 17 bases not matched to a gene; V was cut back by 5 bases and J by 7 bases. DNA for the CDR3: TGTGCCAGCAGCCCGTACAGGGGTGGACTAGCGGGAGGGCCCGGCGGGGAGCTGTTTTTT. It encodes CASSPYRGGLAGGPGGELFF.

This clone was observed a single time. The V call is TRBV24-1, the J call TRBJ1-3; weak D call: TRBD1 (5 bases). V was clipped by 6 bases and J by 0 bases, with 14 bases between them. The CDR3 covers 16 residues. Germline V lookup: CDR1 KGHDR, CDR2 SFDVKD. In DNA, the CDR3 is TGTGCCACCAGTCAGGGACCGATCTACTCTGGAAACACCATATATTTT. This codes for CATSQGPIYSGNTIYF.

V usage is TRBV12-3 or TRBV12-4 and J usage is TRBJ2-3; perhaps TRBD1 as D (5 bases). This CDR3 contains 13 residues. Between the trimmed V and J ends, which lost 3 bases and 10 bases, there was a span of 14 bases. CDR3 DNA sequence: TGTGCCAGCAGTTTTGGGGCCCCCGAAGCGCAGTATTTT. It specifies CASSFGAPEAQYF.

The chain is built from TRBV18 and TRBJ2-7; 8 bases agree with TRBD1. V lost 1 base, J lost 5 bases, and 10 bases stayed unmatched. Germline V lookup: CDR1 KGHSH, CDR2 LQKENI. The CDR3 loop spans 16 amino acids. The CDR3 nucleotides read TGTGCCAGCTCACCACTTCCACAGGGGGGATCCAACGAGCAGTACGTC. This gives the protein CASSPLPQGGSNEQYV.

V is TRBV19 and J is TRBJ2-7; tentatively, D is TRBD1 (6 bases). The length of the CDR3 is 13 residues. With 5 bases removed from V and 4 bases from J, the gap between germline ends came to 12 bases. CDR1 is LNHDA and CDR2 is SQIVND in the germline V gene (reference sequence). CDR3 DNA sequence: TGTGCCAGTAGTTCCCCAACAGGGTACGAGCAGTACTTC. It translates to CASSSPTGYEQYF. The full variable domain, with the rest looked up from reference TRBV19 and TRBJ2-7, is DGGITQSPKYLFRKEGQNVTLSCEQNLNHDAMYWYRQDPGQGLRLIYYSQIVNDFQKGDIAEGYSVSREKKESFPLTVTSAQKNPTAFYLCASSSPTGYEQYFGPGTRLTVT.

The V and J genes are TRBV9 and TRBJ2-1, with 9 bases that match TRBD2. This CDR3 is built from 15 residues. The germline V gene encodes CDR1 SGDLS and CDR2 YYNGEE. The J segment lost 7 bases and the V segment lost 3 bases, leaving 8 bases of the junction unmatched. For the CDR3, the DNA is TGTGCCAGCAGCGATTCGCGGGGGGGCGGGAATGAGCAGTTCTTC. Its protein is CASSDSRGGGNEQFF. Full variable domain (missing parts from reference TRBV9 and TRBJ2-1): DSGVTQTPKHLITATGQRVTLRCSPRSGDLSVYWYQQSLDQGLQFLIQYYNGEERAKGNILERFSAQQFPDLHSELNLSSLELGDSALYFCASSDSRGGGNEQFFGPGTRLTVL.

V is TRBV10-3 and J is TRBJ2-3, with 9 bases matching TRBD1. The CDR3 contains 15 residues. J was trimmed by 4 bases and V by 3 bases; bases with no gene match: 5. Germline V gene sequence: CDR1 ENHRY, CDR2 SYGVKD. CDR3 loop: CAISDHRGLSDTQYF. The CDR3 DNA reads TGTGCCATCAGTGACCACAGGGGGCTTTCAGATACGCAGTATTTT.

The chain employs TRBV14 and TRBJ2-7, with unresolved D. The CDR3 spans 14 residues. Trimming took 2 bases from V and 1 from J, leaving 9 bases between them. Germline assignment: CDR1 SGHDN and CDR2 FVKESK. The CDR3 region has the DNA TGTGCCAGCAGCCAAACAACATCATCCTACGAGCAGTACGTC. Protein product: CASSQTTSSYEQYV.

In its sample, this clone was seen once. The gene calls are TRBV14 and TRBJ1-2; D uncertain. Looked up from germline, CDR1 is SGHDN and CDR2 is FVKESK. Trimming cost V 2 bases and J 7 bases, with 14 bases left between them. This CDR3 comprises 14 residues. The CDR3 sequence: CASSQKQLKVGYTF. DNA for the CDR3: TGTGCCAGCAGCCAAAAGCAGCTGAAGGTTGGCTACACCTTC.

This chain connects TRBV19 to TRBJ1-6, with TRBD1 matching over 12 bases. Germline-derived CDR1 and CDR2 are LNHDA and SQIVND (reference sequence). Germline trimming cut 7 bases from V and 5 bases from J; bases unmatched to any gene: 9. This CDR3 has 17 residues. The CDR3 sequence is CASKIPGQGANNSPLHF. The CDR3 nucleotides are TGTGCCAGTAAAATCCCGGGACAGGGGGCTAATAATTCACCCCTCCACTTT.

The chain combines TRBV4-3 with TRBJ2-5; D might be TRBD2 (6 bases). There are 14 residues in the CDR3. The ends were cut back, 0 bases at V and 5 bases at J, with 10 bases in the middle. Germline loops: CDR1 LGHNA, CDR2 YSLEER. The CDR3 DNA follows: TGCGCCAGCAGCCAAGACCCCCGGGGGGAGACCCAGTACTTC. Amino acid sequence: CASSQDPRGETQYF.

The gene calls are TRBV10-3 and TRBJ2-3; D is uncertain. The CDR3 sequence is 14 residues long. Trimming took 3 bases from V and 4 from J, leaving 11 bases between them. CDR1 is ENHRY and CDR2 is SYGVKD in the germline V gene. The CDR3 loop reads CAISEGQRPDTQYF. The CDR3 DNA reads TGTGCCATCAGTGAAGGCCAGCGACCAGATACGCAGTATTTT.

The V gene is TRBV19, the J gene TRBJ2-1; no definite D call. Germline CDR1 reads LNHDA; CDR2 reads SQIVND (reference sequence). The CDR3 extends over 13 amino acids. V lost 5 bases to trimming and J lost 2 bases, with 7 bases between them. CDR3 in amino acids: CASSPVTYNEQFF. The CDR3 DNA reads TGTGCCAGTAGTCCAGTAACCTACAATGAGCAGTTCTTC.

The chain carries TRBV12-3 or TRBV12-4 and TRBJ2-7; TRBD1 matches 8 bases. The CDR3 length is 13 residues. The V segment lost 3 bases and the J segment 6 bases; nucleotides outside the gene matches: 4. Here the CDR3 DNA reads TGTGCCAGCAGTTTGGACAGGGCCGCCGAGCAGTACGTC. Protein: CASSLDRAAEQYV.

The J gene is TRBJ1-1, the V gene TRBV6-5; D is unclear. Trimming removed 11 bases from V and 2 bases from J, with 15 bases in between. The CDR3 is 13 amino acids. Germline loops: CDR1 MNHEY, CDR2 SVGAGI. This chain's CDR3 is CALTQNRNTEAFF. The DNA for the CDR3 is TGTGCCCTCACTCAAAACAGAAACACTGAAGCTTTCTTT.